This T cell receptor (beta chain) stems from a study of shared clonotypes between healthy human individuals. Free of recent acute infections or vaccinations, the donors were healthy HIV-negative adults. The table came from immunoSEQ multiplex PCR; TCRdb's copy has only in-frame clones and leaves some out. The sample carries millions of clones, 95% recorded once. The CDR3 has 13 residues. The germline V and J ends were trimmed by 2 bases and 7 bases, with 11 bases remaining between them. CDR1 and CDR2 from the germline V gene are SGDLS and YYNGEE. The chain joins TRBV9 to TRBJ2-3; D gene ambiguous. The TCR was taken from a man between 18 and 35 years old in good health. The sequencing sample was made of naive CD4+ T cells sorted from blood. The subset was: CD45RA+ positively selected. Here the CDR3 DNA reads TGTGCCAGCAGCGTTTCTCAGATCAATACGCAGTATTTT. Amino acids: CASSVSQINTQYF.